The source of this T cell receptor (beta chain) is a study of CD8 T cells in ankylosing spondylitis. Regarding the study as a whole: A subset of motif variants has previously been described in the synovial fluid and blood of reactive arthritis. The authors reported significant enrichment of disease-linked clones in matched ankylosing spondylitis synovial fluid. Disease-associated clonotypes exhibited CD8+ identity and were relatively infrequent in peripheral blood.

Construction of TCR beta libraries was performed using quantitative 5'-RACE with molecular barcodes. TCRdb re-analysed the 5' RACE reads in MiXCR, keeping a single row per CDR3 protein. The table records around 300,000 distinct CDR3 sequences, around 20% of them present only once. This CDR3 has 14 amino acids. Trimming took 0 bases from V and 5 from J, leaving 11 bases between them. From germline, CDR1 is DFQATT and CDR2 SNEGSKA (reference sequence). Comments on this clonotype: Its antigen is still unknown.

The TCR was taken from a female donor with ankylosing spondylitis or in good health (not recorded which). The J gene is TRBJ1-5, the V gene TRBV20-1; TRBD1 is a possible D gene (6 bases). Sequenced input: blood, either unsorted or a sorted T cell fraction (not recorded which). CDR3 region: CSAREGAGHQPQHF. As DNA, the CDR3 is TGCAGTGCTAGAGAGGGGGCAGGGCATCAGCCCCAGCATTTT.